This entry lists 21 T cell receptor beta chains sequenced from one sample in a study of cytomegalovirus exposure and HLA in healthy donors. PCR used 60 Vbeta primers and 13 Jbeta primers. The protocol was immunoSEQ multiplex PCR, while the TCRdb copy is restricted to in-frame clones and leaves out a portion. The repertoire consists of 150,000 to 200,000 clones, with about three quarters occurring once and the leading ten covering more than 13%. What was sequenced was PBMCs. These receptors all come from a man aged 50 to 59 in good health and CMV-seropositive.

This clone was observed a handful of times. The chain has TRBV29-1 and TRBJ1-4, with 7 bases identical to TRBD1. Per germline, CDR1 SQVTM and CDR2 ANQGSEA. The CDR3 is 14 amino acids. V was clipped by 7 bases and J by 10 bases; unmatched bases: 15. The CDR3 DNA reads TGCAGCGCCGCCCCAACAGGGGTAGAAGGAAAACTGTTTTTT. Amino acids: CSAAPTGVEGKLFF.

This clone appeared a single time. The chain is built from TRBV5-1 and TRBJ2-1, with TRBD1 matching 9 bases. V dropped 2 bases and J dropped 5; count of bases not matched to a gene: 5. Germline V gene sequence: CDR1 SGHRS, CDR2 YFSETQ. The CDR3 is made up of 15 amino acids. The CDR3 coding sequence is TGCGCCAGCAGCTTCGGGACAGGGAGGGACAATGAGCAGTTCTTC. This translates into CASSFGTGRDNEQFF. Together with reference TRBV5-1 and TRBJ2-1, the CDR3 gives the full variable domain: KAGVTQTPRYLIKTRGQQVTLSCSPISGHRSVSWYQQTPGQGLQFLFEYFSETQRNKGNFPGRFSGRQFSNSRSEMNVSTLELGDSALYLCASSFGTGRDNEQFFGPGTRLTVL.

V gene TRBV5-1 combines with J gene TRBJ1-4; D perhaps matches TRBD1 (6 bases). The CDR3 loop spans 16 amino acids. Germline V gene data show CDR1 as SGHRS and CDR2 as YFSETQ. V was shortened by 2 bases and J by 5 bases, with 16 bases between the two germline ends. CDR3 DNA: TGCGCCAGCAGCTTTGGTGGGAAAGGGGGAAATGAAAAACTGTTTTTT. Translation: CASSFGGKGGNEKLFF.

The chain employs TRBV7-9 and TRBJ1-1; 7 bases fit TRBD1. The CDR3 loop spans 15 amino acids. J lost 0 bases, V lost 5 bases, and 6 bases had no gene match. Germline CDR1 SEHNR, CDR2 FQNEAQ (reference sequence). The CDR3 here is CASSARDRMNTEAFF. In nucleotides, the CDR3 is TGTGCCAGCAGCGCGCGGGACAGAATGAACACTGAAGCTTTCTTT.

In DNA, the CDR3 is TGTGCCAGCTCACCACAGCGGGGGGGCCTGGATGAGCAGTTCTTC. Translating gives CASSPQRGGLDEQFF. The genes are TRBV18 and TRBJ2-1; 10 bases fit TRBD2. J lost 8 bases, V lost 1 base, and 5 bases had no gene match. This CDR3 has 15 amino acids. The germline CDR1 and CDR2 sequences are KGHSH and LQKENI.

The chain uses TRBV6-1 and TRBJ1-6, with a possible D match to TRBD1 (5 bases). CDR1 and CDR2 (germline): MNHNS, SASEGT. This CDR3 region has 14 residues. Trimming pared 6 bases from V and 9 bases from J, leaving 15 bases between. The CDR3 DNA is TGTGCCAGCAGCCCGAGGGCCGGGGGTTCACCCCTCCACTTT. It encodes CASSPRAGGSPLHF.

V and J are TRBV28 and TRBJ1-1; no clear D. The germline CDR1 and CDR2 sequences are MDHEN and SYDVKM. Trimming stripped 6 bases from V and 3 bases from J, with 11 bases between. The CDR3 is 13 residues long. For the CDR3, the DNA is TGTGCCAGCAGCCCGGGAGTTTACACTGAAGCTTTCTTT. Amino acids: CASSPGVYTEAFF.

The rearrangement joins TRBV5-4 to TRBJ2-7, with TRBD1 identical over 8 bases. The trim removed 3 bases at V and 5 bases at J, leaving 10 bases unmatched. Per the germline V gene, CDR1 is SGHNT and CDR2 is YYREEE (reference sequence). The CDR3 spans 15 residues. Here the CDR3 DNA reads TGTGCCAGCAGCTCTCGAGTGGACAGGGTGAACGAGCAGTACTTC. Translated, it gives CASSSRVDRVNEQYF. Full variable domain (rest looked up from reference TRBV5-4 and TRBJ2-7): ETGVTQSPTHLIKTRGQQVTLRCSSQSGHNTVSWYQQALGQGPQFIFQYYREEENGRGNFPPRFSGLQFPNYSSELNVNALELDDSALYLCASSSRVDRVNEQYFGPGTRLTVT.

This chain links TRBV5-1 with TRBJ2-1; TRBD1 agrees at 7 bases. The CDR3 loop spans 14 amino acids. The trim removed 8 bases at V and 3 bases at J, leaving 8 bases unmatched. Germline CDR1 and CDR2: SGHRS and YFSETQ. Here the CDR3 reads CASTPGQSYNEQFF. The CDR3 bases are TGCGCCAGTACCCCGGGACAGAGCTACAATGAGCAGTTCTTC.

The J gene is TRBJ1-2, the V gene TRBV21-1; the DNA was not used to check the table's D call, TRBD1. TRBV21-1 is noted as a pseudogene. CDR3 length: 14 amino acids. The CDR3 loop is CASSSGQGVHGYTF. CDR3 coding DNA: TGTGCCAGCAGCTCCGGACAGGGAGTCCATGGCTACACCTTC.

This clone was detected a few times. The V and J genes are TRBV11-2 and TRBJ1-2, with TRBD1 matching 7 bases. V shed 5 bases, J shed 2 bases, and the junction held 2 bases outside the gene matches. This CDR3 spans 13 amino acids. Germline CDR1 is SGHAT and CDR2 is FQNNGV. The CDR3 sequence is CASSPDRNYGYTF. As DNA, the CDR3 is TGTGCCAGCAGCCCGGACAGGAACTATGGCTACACCTTC.

This clone appeared a few times. The chain recombines TRBV6-4 with TRBJ2-1, with 8 bases matching TRBD1. Germline loops: CDR1 MRHNA, CDR2 SNTAGT. CDR3 size: 15 residues. Trimming removed 2 bases from V and 6 bases from J; junction bases left unmatched: 6. CDR3 bases: TGTGCCAGCAGTGACCAGACAGGGGTGGTCAATGAGCAGTTCTTC. Translating it yields CASSDQTGVVNEQFF.

This clone was detected a few times. V and J are TRBV2 and TRBJ1-5, with 8 positions matching TRBD1. The germline CDR1 and CDR2 sequences are SNHLY and FYNNEI. This CDR3 region has 15 residues. Germline trimming cut 6 bases from V and 2 bases from J; bases unmatched to any gene: 6. CDR3 coding DNA: TGTGCCAGCAGAGCCGACAGGGGTGGCAATCAGCCCCAGCATTTT. Translating it yields CASRADRGGNQPQHF.

The chain joins TRBV7-6 to TRBJ2-2, with 7 bases lining up with TRBD2. Looked up from germline, CDR1 is SGHVS and CDR2 is FNYEAQ. V lost 2 bases, J lost 5 bases, and 5 bases stayed unmatched. The CDR3 runs 15 residues. DNA for the CDR3: TGTGCCAGCAGCTTATACGGGGGGTTAACCGGGGAGCTGTTTTTT. Its protein product is CASSLYGGLTGELFF.

This clone was detected once. This rearrangement joins TRBV14 to TRBJ2-7; TRBD1 agrees at 7 bases. The V and J ends lost 6 bases and 0 bases, in that order; junction bases with no gene match: 5. The CDR3 is 14 amino acids. The germline CDR1 and CDR2 sequences are SGHDN and FVKESK. This CDR3 is CASRQTGSSYEQYV. The CDR3 nucleotides are TGTGCCAGCAGGCAGACAGGGAGCTCCTACGAGCAGTACGTC.

The chain recombines TRBV19 with TRBJ1-1; 9 bases are a match to TRBD1. Germline V lookup: CDR1 LNHDA, CDR2 SQIVND (reference sequence). Trimming at V came to 7 bases and at J to 4 bases, leaving 7 bases not matched to a gene. The CDR3 contains 14 residues. Here the CDR3 reads CASTSGTGITEAFF. CDR3 DNA sequence: TGTGCCAGTACCTCCGGGACAGGGATCACTGAAGCTTTCTTT.

The V call is TRBV7-8, the J call TRBJ2-1; 12 positions agree with TRBD2. This CDR3 region has 16 residues. Germline assignment: CDR1 SGHVS and CDR2 FQNEAQ. Trimming took 1 base from V and 6 from J; bases not matched to a gene: 4. The CDR3, as DNA: TGTGCCAGCAGCTTAGGGGGACTAGCGGGTATCAATGAGCAGTTCTTC. Its translation is CASSLGGLAGINEQFF. Looking up the rest from reference TRBV7-8 and TRBJ2-1 gives the full variable domain: GAGVSQSPRYKVAKRGQDVALRCDPISGHVSLFWYQQALGQGPEFLTYFQNEAQLDKSGLPSDRFFAERPEGSVSTLKIQRTQQEDSAVYLCASSLGGLAGINEQFFGPGTRLTVL.

CDR3 region: CASSELGLANNEQFF. The DNA for the CDR3 is TGTGCCAGCAGTGAACTGGGACTAGCGAACAATGAGCAGTTCTTC. The chain links TRBV6-1 to TRBJ2-1; 10 nucleotides line up with TRBD2. The V segment lost 2 bases and the J segment 5 bases; nucleotides outside the gene matches: 3. CDR3 size: 15 residues. Per germline, CDR1 MNHNS and CDR2 SASEGT.

The chain links TRBV7-2 to TRBJ2-7; D unclear. CDR3 length: 13 amino acids. V gave up 1 base and J gave up 1 base, with 5 bases separating them. The germline gives CDR1 SGHTA, CDR2 FQGNSA. In DNA form, the CDR3 reads TGTGCCAGCAGCTTAGAGACATCCTACGAGCAGTACTTC. Protein sequence: CASSLETSYEQYF. Variable domain in full (rest from reference TRBV7-2 and TRBJ2-7): GAGVSQSPSNKVTEKGKDVELRCDPISGHTALYWYRQSLGQGLEFLIYFQGNSAPDKSGLPSDRFSAERTGGSVSTLTIQRTQQEDSAVYLCASSLETSYEQYFGPGTRLTVT.

V gene TRBV6-6 combines with J gene TRBJ1-5; the match to TRBD1 covers 7 bases. Unmatched junction bases numbered 5, after V lost 5 bases and J lost 4 bases. The CDR3 sequence is 14 residues long. The germline gives CDR1 MNHNY, CDR2 SVGAGI (reference sequence). The DNA for the CDR3 is TGTGCCAGCAGTCCGGGACAGAAGAATCAGCCCCAGCATTTT. This codes for CASSPGQKNQPQHF.

Here the CDR3 DNA reads TGTGCCAGTAGCAACGACGGGAGCTCCTATAATTCACCCCTCCACTTT. Its translation: CASSNDGSSYNSPLHF. This chain connects TRBV19 to TRBJ1-6; D remains unclear. V lost 6 bases and J 0 bases, leaving 12 bases between the germline ends. Per the germline V gene, CDR1 is LNHDA and CDR2 is SQIVND (reference sequence). The CDR3 loop spans 16 amino acids.